This T cell receptor beta chain was documented in a study of cytotoxic CD8 clonotypes in ibrutinib-treated CLL (dated by TCRdb to the early 2020s). Some background on the complete study: The cohort included approximately 15 treatment-naive and approximately eleven relapsed/refractory patients; around 18 were IGHV unmutated. Longitudinal samples were available for about 30% of the roughly 90 trial participants. An average of about 260,000 productive templates and 94,082 productive rearrangements was obtained per sample. Patients were still on ibrutinib when every remission and progressive disease sample was collected. Samples at response were collected after a median of roughly twelve months of treatment, with a range of 6 to 36 months. Partial responses were observed in around 25 patients and complete responses in 2; after a median follow-up of 68 months, remission was maintained in roughly 15 patients and progression was observed in approximately 12. Cryopreserved peripheral blood mononuclear cells were collected before treatment, at response, and at either disease progression or sustained remission. Broader findings and caveats from the paper: Sustained-remission and progressing patients did not have matched sampling times, and lymph node repertoires were not examined. Baseline clonality was found to be higher than that of age-matched healthy donors and was strongly correlated with circulating CD8+ T-cell counts. Public clonotypes were rare and either shrank or stayed stable during treatment, and the rise in clonality at ibrutinib response reflected expansion of private clonotypes. Clonality increased at ibrutinib response, stayed stable in sustained remission, and fell back toward baseline at progression.

Trimming removed 0 bases from V and 8 bases from J, leaving 13 bases between the germline ends. Based on the germline V gene, the CDR1 and CDR2 sequences are SGHVS and FNYEAQ. The CDR3 contains 14 residues, cysteine and phenylalanine counted. Only the CDR3 DNA stays, 42 bases, in frame from base 1. On a MiSeq, deep resolution sequencing aimed for a depth between 1 in 1 million and 1 in 200,000 T cells, with each clonotype covered around 9.2x on average. The immunoSEQ hsTCRB Kit was used to generate TCR beta libraries. In the paper's pipeline: The data were analyzed with ImmunoSEQ Analyzer and ImmunoSEQ Data Assistant, and V, D and J gene assignments followed IMGT definitions. Clonality was computed as one minus normalized Shannon entropy of productive rearrangement frequencies, ranging from 0 to 1. Public clonotype analysis was restricted to overrepresented clonotypes comprising at least 0.05% of each patient's repertoire. About a dozen age-matched healthy donor repertoires from immuneACCESS served as clonality controls. TCRdb re-hosts the immuneACCESS table, in-frame sequences only. Its copies lack some clones; in the studies checked, an unresolved V gene accounts for under half of them, and the cause for the rest is not known. The DNA gave D and trimming, while V, J and clone size come from that table. The sample table records 60,000 to 75,000 clones; about nine tenths of these occur just once. 3% to 3.5% of the sample rests with the top ten.

The time point label corresponds to: about eleven months on ibrutinib. For TCR beta library preparation, around 2 micrograms of genomic DNA were isolated from cryopreserved PBMCs. Longitudinal blood samples from CLL patients on ibrutinib monotherapy underwent high-throughput TCR beta sequencing. The patients took part in an open-label, single-center phase 2 trial of ibrutinib monotherapy. A remark on this clone: What antigen it recognizes has not been identified. Per-nucleotide qualities are absent, and no much larger clonotype sits a single base away.

This TCR was recovered from a human donor with chronic lymphocytic leukemia. This chain joins TRBV7-6 to TRBJ1-1; the D gene cannot be named for sure. Sequenced here: PBMCs, sampled after 12 months of ibrutinib treatment. The DNA sequence is TGTGCCAGCAGCTTAGCAGATTCCCCAACCGAAGCTTTCTTT. Its translation is CASSLADSPTEAFF. Extended through the reference TRBV7-6 and TRBJ1-1 proteins, this CDR3 yields the full variable domain: GAGVSQSPRYKVTKRGQDVALRCDPISGHVSLYWYRQALGQGPEFLTYFNYEAQQDKSGLPNDRFSAERPEGSISTLTIQRTEQRDSAMYRCASSLADSPTEAFFGQGTRLTVV.